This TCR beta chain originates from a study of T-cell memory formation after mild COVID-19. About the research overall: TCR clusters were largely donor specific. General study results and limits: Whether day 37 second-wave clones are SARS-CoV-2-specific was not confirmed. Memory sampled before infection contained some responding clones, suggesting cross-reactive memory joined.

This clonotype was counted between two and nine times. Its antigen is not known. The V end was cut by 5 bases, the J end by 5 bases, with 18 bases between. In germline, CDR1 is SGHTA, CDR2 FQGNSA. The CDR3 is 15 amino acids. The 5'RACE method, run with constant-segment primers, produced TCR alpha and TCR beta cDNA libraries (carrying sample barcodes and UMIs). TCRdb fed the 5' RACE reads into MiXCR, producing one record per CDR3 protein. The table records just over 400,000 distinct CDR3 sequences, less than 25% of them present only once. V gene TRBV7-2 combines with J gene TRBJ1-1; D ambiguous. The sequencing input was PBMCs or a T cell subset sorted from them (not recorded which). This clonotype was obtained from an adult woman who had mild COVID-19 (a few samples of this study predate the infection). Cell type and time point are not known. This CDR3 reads CASSPWVGRVTEAFF. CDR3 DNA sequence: TGTGCCAGCAGCCCGTGGGTCGGTCGGGTTACTGAAGCTTTCTTT.